The clone carrying this T cell receptor (beta chain) was counted a few times. This entry belongs to a study of blood T cells in healthy people across ages. The CDR3 length is 17 residues. With V trimmed by 5 bases and J by 2 bases, 13 bases remained unmatched. A J-beta primer mix and a sample-barcoded 5' primer were used in a second PCR of about 6 to 12 cycles. One entry per CDR3 protein results from TCRdb running MiXCR on the 5' RACE reads. The sample yields about 290,000 distinct CDR3 sequences, roughly 27% seen once. This clonotype originated in a woman in her 70s in good health. The J gene is TRBJ2-3, the V gene TRBV12-3 or TRBV12-4; 7 nucleotides line up with TRBD2. The sample comprised blood. CDR3 protein: CASSPAVGRDYTDTQYF. Here the CDR3 DNA reads TGTGCCAGCAGTCCCGCAGTAGGACGGGACTACACAGATACGCAGTATTTT.